The rows below give T cell receptor beta chains drawn from one sample of a study of blood T cell repertoires in COVID-19. The assay was immunoSEQ multiplex PCR, and TCRdb's table has in-frame clones only and misses some. The table lists around 110,000 clones, 70% to 85% of them singletons, with approximately 7% in the top ten. Sample: peripheral blood. The origin of the receptors is a man in his sixties or seventies with active or convalescent COVID-19. The conserved cysteine and the conserved F or W are not part of the CDR3 here. Each record gives: V gene, J gene, clone size, CDR3 length, CDR3 protein. Only some rows state a clone size, as once, few, many or a class for expanded clones.

>TRBV29-1|TRBJ1-2|once|11
SVEGRINYGYT
>TRBV5-4|TRBJ2-1|few|11
ASRPDRVNEQF
>TRBV5-1|TRBJ2-5|.|15
ASSPGVAGGPEETQY
>TRBV15|TRBJ2-2|.|13
ATSRDRGNTGELF
>TRBV19|TRBJ1-1|.|13
ASSIVARGNTEAF
>TRBV28|TRBJ1-1|once|15
ASSGGTGGFVGTEAF
>TRBV11-2|TRBJ2-7|once|12
ASSLTGGSYEQY
>TRBV10-1|TRBJ1-1|.|11
ASIVRDSTEAF
>TRBV6-6|TRBJ1-1|.|14
ASTDTGQGAGTEAF
>TRBV19|TRBJ1-3|.|13
ASSKAGFDGNTIY
>TRBV6-5|TRBJ1-6|.|10
ASRRADSPLH
>TRBV4-1|TRBJ2-1|.|15
ASSQTSGKRSYNEQF
>TRBV4-3|TRBJ2-1|few|14
ASSQEGAGGWNEQF
>TRBV28|TRBJ2-4|.|13
ASRPRGTGENIQY
>TRBV7-3|TRBJ1-2|.|15
ASSPLGGPLTNYGYT
>TRBV10-1|TRBJ2-2|few|11
ASWTSFGGELF
>TRBV7-7|TRBJ1-2|.|8
ASSLSCYT
>TRBV24-1|TRBJ2-1|.|13
ATSDAQTGDNEQF
>TRBV5-1|TRBJ1-2|.|11
ASSLSANYGYT
>TRBV28|TRBJ1-5|.|11
ASSGDSNQPQH
>TRBV2|TRBJ1-5|few|12
ASSDRSGYQPQH
>TRBV10-2|TRBJ2-3|.|10
ASIGQTDTQY
>TRBV30|TRBJ1-2|.|11
AWTKTGVQGYT
>TRBV19|TRBJ2-1|.|16
ASSTPRDRGLPYNEQF
>TRBV12-5|TRBJ2-2|few|13
ASAPGQGNTGELF
>TRBV9|TRBJ1-5|.|13
ASSGGHGQDQPQH
>TRBV6-5|TRBJ2-2|once|14
ASSYLAGVLTGELF
>TRBV4-1|TRBJ2-7|.|16
ASSQDPGQGRAGYEQY
>TRBV11-2|TRBJ1-5|.|12
ASSPEGTNQPQH
>TRBV10-3|TRBJ1-1|.|13
AIRRGLGRNTEAF
>TRBV5-6|TRBJ2-2|.|14
ASSLFSGGRTGELF
>TRBV19|TRBJ1-3|.|12
ASRTGGSGNTIY
>TRBV19|TRBJ1-2|.|13
ASSRQGMLNYGYT
>TRBV19|TRBJ2-1|few|12
ASSTGDHYIEQF
>TRBV5-1|TRBJ2-1|.|12
ASSRTGTSGEQF
>TRBV6-6|TRBJ1-5|.|12
ASSWTGGNQPQH
>TRBV9|TRBJ2-1|.|11
ASSVSTSNEQF
>TRBV7-9|TRBJ1-2|once|16
ASSPPGGVQFLSYGYT
>TRBV2|TRBJ2-3|.|11
ASSETYTDTQY
>TRBV12-3/TRBV12-4|TRBJ2-3|.|10
AGATSTDTQY
>TRBV6-5|TRBJ1-1|.|11
ASSYEGNTEAF
>TRBV6-2/TRBV6-3|TRBJ1-3|.|12
ASSYTLLGNTIY
>TRBV19|TRBJ1-3|.|10
ASLDRLDTIY
>TRBV19|TRBJ1-1|.|13
ASTLPQGAGTEAF